Listed below are T cell receptor beta chains from one sample, sequenced in a study of shared clonotypes between healthy human individuals. Method: immunoSEQ multiplex PCR; TCRdb's copy keeps in-frame clones and lacks some. This table has some 2,000,000 clones, more than 90% appearing once. Sequencing used naive CD4+ T cells sorted from blood. The receptors derive from a man younger than 35 in good health. The CDR3 runs from the conserved cysteine through the conserved F or W. The D gene is left open where the match is weak.

>.|TRBV30
CAWSSAASNQPQHF
>TRBD1|TRBV6-1
CASRRGQGRQPQHF
>TRBD2|TRBV28
CASSLTSGGPGTQYF
>.|TRBV6-5
CASSSMVGEQYF
>.|TRBV27
CASRMTGFYEQYF
>TRBD1|TRBV5-1
CASSSGQGAVGFGEQYF
>.|TRBV2
CASSRGNTGELFF
>TRBD1|TRBV19
CASNADRGYSNQPQHF
>TRBD1|TRBV27
CASTPRDRDNSPLHF
>.|TRBV6-4
CASSRLRGTGELFF
>TRBD1|TRBV11-2
CASSQNRGADTQYF
>TRBD1|TRBV27
CASSSRPGQGSYEQYF
>TRBD1|TRBV5-5
CASSPGTGRSYEQYF
>.|TRBV6-1
CASSEIRFGAYNEQFF
>.|TRBV5-6
CASSPRQYYNSPLHF
>.|TRBV25-1
CASRHRVTGNTIYF
>.|TRBV7-2
CASSSSALAWYTQYF
>TRBD2|TRBV5-6
CASSSSGGWFQETQYF
>.|TRBV28
CASSWYRTLTYEQYF
>.|TRBV6-1
CASRAGGSRETQYF
>.|TRBV4-3
CASSQELSYEQFF
>.|TRBV7-3
CASSLTGDYNSPLHF
>TRBD2|TRBV2
CASSEARLAGPEQFF
>.|TRBV21-1
CASSTPQTSGSHEQYF
>.|TRBV6-6
CASSYWGRQNTEAFF
>.|TRBV27
CASSLGGVGEKLFF
>.|TRBV7-2
CASSQGPTTQYF
>TRBD1|TRBV25-1
CASTENQRTGRSPLHF
>.|TRBV7-8
CASSSGSYGTGELFF
>TRBD2|TRBV7-6
CAPTGGGLADPTEQYF
>.|TRBV4-1
CATGARDSNSPLHF
>.|TRBV29-1
CSTWGGNEKLFF
>.|TRBV9
CASSVATVNSPLHF
>.|TRBV14
CASSYSMTGLSGYTF
>.|TRBV5-4
CASSFDSFGEQYF
>.|TRBV6-1
CASSAGPSNQPQHF
>.|TRBV5-1
CASSLGSGMGETQYF
>.|TRBV19
CASSIGGLRSSGNTIYF
>.|TRBV27
CASRTGALTQYF